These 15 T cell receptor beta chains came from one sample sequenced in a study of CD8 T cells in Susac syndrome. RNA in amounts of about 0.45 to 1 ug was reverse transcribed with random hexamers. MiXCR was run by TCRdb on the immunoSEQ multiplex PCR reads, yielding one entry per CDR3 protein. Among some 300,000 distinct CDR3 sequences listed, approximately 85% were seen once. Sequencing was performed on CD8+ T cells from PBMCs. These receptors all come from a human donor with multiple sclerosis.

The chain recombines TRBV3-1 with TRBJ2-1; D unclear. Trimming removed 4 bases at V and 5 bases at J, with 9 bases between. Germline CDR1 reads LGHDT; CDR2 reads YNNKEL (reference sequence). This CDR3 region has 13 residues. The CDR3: CASSPRMDNEQFF. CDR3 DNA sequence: TGTGCCAGCAGCCCCCGGATGGACAATGAGCAGTTCTTC.

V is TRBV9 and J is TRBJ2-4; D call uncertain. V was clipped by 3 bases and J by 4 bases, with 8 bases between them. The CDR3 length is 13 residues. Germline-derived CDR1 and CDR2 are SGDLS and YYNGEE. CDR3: CASSADLKNIQYF. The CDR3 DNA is TGTGCCAGCAGCGCGGACCTTAAAAACATTCAGTACTTC.

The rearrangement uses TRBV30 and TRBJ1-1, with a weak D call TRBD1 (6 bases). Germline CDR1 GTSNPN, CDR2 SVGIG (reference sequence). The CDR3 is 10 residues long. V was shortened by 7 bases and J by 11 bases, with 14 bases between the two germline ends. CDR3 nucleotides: TGTGCCTCTTGGGGGGGGCATGCTTTCTTT. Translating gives CASWGGHAFF.

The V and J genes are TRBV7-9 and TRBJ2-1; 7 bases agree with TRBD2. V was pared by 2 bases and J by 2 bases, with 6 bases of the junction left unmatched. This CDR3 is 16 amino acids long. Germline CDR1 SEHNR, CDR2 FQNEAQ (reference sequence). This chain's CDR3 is CASSLPAGTPYNEQFF. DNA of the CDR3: TGTGCCAGCAGCTTACCAGCGGGGACTCCCTACAATGAGCAGTTCTTC.

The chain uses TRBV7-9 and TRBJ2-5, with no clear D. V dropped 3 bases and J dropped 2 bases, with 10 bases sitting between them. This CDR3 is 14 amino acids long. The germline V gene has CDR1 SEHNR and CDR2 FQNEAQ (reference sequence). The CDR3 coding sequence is TGTGCCAGCAGCTTTGTGGCAGAACAAGAGACCCAGTACTTC. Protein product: CASSFVAEQETQYF.

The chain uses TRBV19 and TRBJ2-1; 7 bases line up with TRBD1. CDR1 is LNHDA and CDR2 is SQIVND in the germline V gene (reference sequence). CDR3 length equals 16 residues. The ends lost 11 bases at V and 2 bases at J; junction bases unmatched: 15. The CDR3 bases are TGTGCCGGTACCATAGGCAGACAGGGCACCTACAATGAGCAGTTCTTC. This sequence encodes CAGTIGRQGTYNEQFF. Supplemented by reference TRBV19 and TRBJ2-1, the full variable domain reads DGGITQSPKYLFRKEGQNVTLSCEQNLNHDAMYWYRQDPGQGLRLIYYSQIVNDFQKGDIAEGYSVSREKKESFPLTVTSAQKNPTAFYLCAGTIGRQGTYNEQFFGPGTRLTVL.

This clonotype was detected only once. For the CDR3, the DNA is TGCAGCGTTGAAGACCGTTTAAGTGGGGCAAACACTGAAGCTTTCTTT. Amino acid sequence: CSVEDRLSGANTEAFF. This sequence joins TRBV29-1 and TRBJ1-1, with D maybe TRBD1 (5 bases). Germline values: CDR1 SQVTM, CDR2 ANQGSEA. V shed 0 bases and J shed 2 bases, with 16 bases lying between them. The CDR3 is 16 residues long.

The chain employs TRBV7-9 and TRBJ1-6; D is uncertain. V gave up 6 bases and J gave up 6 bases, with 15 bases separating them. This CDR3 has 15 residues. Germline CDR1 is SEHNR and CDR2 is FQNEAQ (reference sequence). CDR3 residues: CASSSVRWVNSPLHF. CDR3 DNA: TGTGCCAGCAGTTCTGTACGTTGGGTTAATTCACCCCTCCACTTT.

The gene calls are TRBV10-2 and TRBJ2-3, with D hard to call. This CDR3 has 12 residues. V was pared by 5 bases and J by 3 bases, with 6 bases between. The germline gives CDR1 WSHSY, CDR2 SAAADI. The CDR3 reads CASSQTTDTQYF. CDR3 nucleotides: TGCGCCAGCAGTCAAACAACAGATACGCAGTATTTT.

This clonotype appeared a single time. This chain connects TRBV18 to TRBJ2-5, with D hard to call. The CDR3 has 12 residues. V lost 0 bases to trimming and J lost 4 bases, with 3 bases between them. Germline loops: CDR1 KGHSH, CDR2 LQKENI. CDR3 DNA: TGTGCCAGCTCACCACCGACAGAGACCCAGTACTTC. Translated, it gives CASSPPTETQYF. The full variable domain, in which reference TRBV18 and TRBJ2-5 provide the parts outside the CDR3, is NAGVMQNPRHLVRRRGQEARLRCSPMKGHSHVYWYRQLPEEGLKFMVYLQKENIIDESGMPKERFSAEFPKEGPSILRIQQVVRGDSAAYFCASSPPTETQYFGPGTRLLVL.

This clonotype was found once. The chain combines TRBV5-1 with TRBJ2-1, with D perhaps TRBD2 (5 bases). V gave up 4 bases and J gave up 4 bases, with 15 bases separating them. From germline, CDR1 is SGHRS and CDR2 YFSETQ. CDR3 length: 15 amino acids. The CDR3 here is CASSSRTGRYNEQFF. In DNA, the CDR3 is TGCGCCAGCAGCAGCCGGACTGGGAGATACAATGAGCAGTTCTTC.

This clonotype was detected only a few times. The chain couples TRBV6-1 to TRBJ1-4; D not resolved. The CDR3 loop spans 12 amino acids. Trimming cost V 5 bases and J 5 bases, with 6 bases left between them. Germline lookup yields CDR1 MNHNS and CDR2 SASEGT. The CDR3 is CASSWTNEKLFF. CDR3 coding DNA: TGTGCCAGCAGTTGGACCAATGAAAAACTGTTTTTT.

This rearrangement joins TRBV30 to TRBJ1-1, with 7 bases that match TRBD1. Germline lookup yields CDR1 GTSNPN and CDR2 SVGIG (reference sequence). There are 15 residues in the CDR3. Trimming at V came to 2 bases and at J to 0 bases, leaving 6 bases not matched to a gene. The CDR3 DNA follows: TGTGCCTGGAGTACGGCAGGGGGTGTGAACACTGAAGCTTTCTTT. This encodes CAWSTAGGVNTEAFF.

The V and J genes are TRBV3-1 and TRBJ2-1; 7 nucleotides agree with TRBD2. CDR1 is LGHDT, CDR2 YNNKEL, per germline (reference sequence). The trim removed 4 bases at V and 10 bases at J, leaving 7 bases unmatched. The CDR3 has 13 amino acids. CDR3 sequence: CASSPWGGNEQFF. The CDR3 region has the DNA TGTGCCAGCAGCCCGTGGGGAGGGAACGAGCAGTTCTTC.

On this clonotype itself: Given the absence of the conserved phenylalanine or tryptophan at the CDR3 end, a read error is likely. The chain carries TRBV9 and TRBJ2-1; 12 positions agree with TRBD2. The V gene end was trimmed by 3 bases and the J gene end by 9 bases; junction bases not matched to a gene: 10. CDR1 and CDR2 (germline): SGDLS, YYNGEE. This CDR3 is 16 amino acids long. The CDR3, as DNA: TGTGCCAGCAGCGCCCCCCTAGCGGGAGGGCTGGGTGAGCAGTTCCTC. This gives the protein CASSAPLAGGLGEQFL.